A single sample is the source of the 20 T cell receptor beta chains below, sequenced in a study of shared clonotypes between healthy human individuals (TCRdb year 2020). CD8 naive samples were CD45RO-negative cells positively selected for CCR7, giving a CD45RA+CCR7+ population that excluded TemRA cells. Library preparation employed the immunoSEQ multiplex PCR assay. Drawn from immuneACCESS, this table holds only the in-frame rearrangements with V and J called that TCRdb kept. Clones are partly lost; checked studies trace under half to an unresolved V gene and leave the rest unexplained. For this sample the table gives about 2 million clones, of which roughly 94% were detected only once. The leading ten clones occupy around 1% of the sample. The sequenced sample was naive CD8+ T cells sorted from blood. Reading the label with the study, this specimen's cell subset or site is: CD45RA+CCR7+. These TCRs come from a man aged 18 to 29 in good health.

The chain employs TRBV13 and TRBJ1-1, with no clear D. The CDR3 runs to 12 residues. V dropped 6 bases and J dropped 0 bases, with 5 bases sitting between them. Germline assignment: CDR1 PRHDT and CDR2 FYEKMQ (reference sequence). DNA for the CDR3: TGTGCCAGCAGTACGGTGAACACTGAAGCTTTCTTT. Translation gives CASSTVNTEAFF.

This clone was observed a few times. This chain connects TRBV10-3 to TRBJ2-7; no clear D gene. Trimming shortened V by 1 base and J by 4 bases, and 8 bases separated the two germline ends. Looked up from germline, CDR1 is ENHRY and CDR2 is SYGVKD. This CDR3 has 13 amino acids. The CDR3 nucleotides read TGTGCCATCAGTGAGTTAGGAAGTTACGAGCAGTACTTC. Protein: CAISELGSYEQYF.

This chain connects TRBV5-1 to TRBJ2-1; tentatively, D is TRBD1 (6 bases). The CDR3 has 14 residues. Deletions cut 2 bases from V and 6 bases from J, with 12 bases between. Germline V CDR1 and CDR2: SGHRS, YFSETQ. The CDR3 here is CASSFRGSGNEQFF. The DNA of the CDR3 is TGCGCCAGCAGCTTCAGGGGATCAGGCAATGAGCAGTTCTTC.

The rearrangement uses TRBV13 and TRBJ2-7, with TRBD2 as a possible D gene (6 bases). CDR1 and CDR2 (germline): PRHDT, FYEKMQ (reference sequence). V was shortened by 8 bases and J by 6 bases, with 14 bases between the two germline ends. The CDR3 has 12 residues. DNA for the CDR3: TGTGCCAGCGCCCCGCCCGGGGGCGAGCAGTACTTC. Protein product: CASAPPGGEQYF.

The chain is built from TRBV5-1 and TRBJ1-1; D uncertain. The V end was cut by 2 bases, the J end by 7 bases, with 9 bases between. The germline V gene has CDR1 SGHRS and CDR2 YFSETQ. This CDR3 is built from 12 residues. CDR3 sequence reads: CASSFRDGEAFF. The CDR3 region has the DNA TGCGCCAGCAGCTTTCGAGACGGTGAAGCTTTCTTT.

This chain connects TRBV2 to TRBJ2-5; TRBD1 aligns across 10 bases. This CDR3 is 17 amino acids long. The junction had 13 bases not matched to a gene; V was cut back by 6 bases and J by 3 bases. Germline V CDR1 and CDR2: SNHLY, FYNNEI. CDR3 sequence reads: CASSDTPHGTGEETQYF. The CDR3 coding sequence is TGTGCCAGCAGCGACACTCCTCACGGGACAGGGGAAGAGACCCAGTACTTC.

J is TRBJ1-5 and V is TRBV25-1, with no clear D. Germline CDR1 reads MGHDK; CDR2 reads SYGVNS. V lost 2 bases and J lost 6, with 8 bases in between. CDR3 length: 13 amino acids. CDR3 nucleotides: TGTGCCAGCAGTGAAGGGAACCTTCAGCCCCAGCATTTT. This translates into CASSEGNLQPQHF.

The chain employs TRBV27 and TRBJ2-7; a possible D gene is TRBD1 (6 bases). V was cut by 6 bases and J by 1 base, with 13 bases left in between. CDR1 MNHEY and CDR2 SMNVEV come from the germline V gene (reference sequence). The CDR3 is made up of 14 amino acids. CDR3: CASRETGLSYEQYF. The CDR3 DNA reads TGTGCCAGCAGAGAGACAGGTCTTTCCTACGAGCAGTACTTC.

This chain connects TRBV13 to TRBJ2-5, with 11 bases aligning to TRBD2. The germline CDR1 and CDR2 sequences are PRHDT and FYEKMQ (reference sequence). V lost 5 bases, J lost 5 bases, and 10 bases stayed unmatched. The CDR3 is 16 amino acids. CDR3 amino acids: CASSLRTSGYWETQYF. CDR3 DNA: TGTGCCAGCAGCCTACGGACTAGCGGGTATTGGGAGACCCAGTACTTC.

This clone came up a few times. V usage is TRBV18 and J usage is TRBJ1-2; D unclear. The CDR3 extends over 15 amino acids. Trimming cost V 2 bases and J 4 bases, with 14 bases left between them. The germline CDR1 and CDR2 sequences are KGHSH and LQKENI. The CDR3 bases are TGTGCCAGCTCACCAGCCTACGAATGGACCTATGGCTACACCTTC. Translating gives CASSPAYEWTYGYTF.

The chain uses TRBV4-1 and TRBJ2-3, with 9 bases fitting TRBD2. Trimming at V came to 3 bases and at J to 0 bases, leaving 7 bases not matched to a gene. Germline lookup yields CDR1 MGHRA and CDR2 YSYEKL. This CDR3 contains 17 residues. CDR3 DNA: TGCGCCAGCAGCCACCCCCCTAGCGGGGTTAGCACAGATACGCAGTATTTT. Its translation is CASSHPPSGVSTDTQYF.

The chain carries TRBV6-5 and TRBJ2-7; possibly TRBD1 or TRBD2 for D (5 bases each). Trimming pared 7 bases from V and 3 bases from J, leaving 16 bases between. Germline lookup yields CDR1 MNHEY and CDR2 SVGAGI. The CDR3 totals 14 residues. The CDR3 region has the DNA TGTGCCAGCACAGAGGGACCGACCCTCTACGAGCAGTACTTC. Protein product: CASTEGPTLYEQYF.

V gene TRBV27 combines with J gene TRBJ2-7; D call uncertain. Germline V CDR1 and CDR2: MNHEY, SMNVEV (reference sequence). CDR3 length: 14 residues. Trimming removed 0 bases from V and 5 bases from J, with 11 bases in between. The CDR3 DNA follows: TGTGCCAGCAGTTTATCGATGGCCCCCCACGAGCAGTACTTC. Its protein product is CASSLSMAPHEQYF.

J is TRBJ1-6 and V is TRBV16; a weak D match, TRBD1 (5 bases). Trimming cost V 4 bases and J 5 bases, with 12 bases left between them. This CDR3 comprises 15 residues. From germline, CDR1 is KGHSY and CDR2 FQNENV. CDR3 in amino acids: CASSLGDQDNSPLHF. In nucleotides, the CDR3 is TGTGCCAGCAGCCTTGGGGACCAGGATAATTCACCCCTCCACTTT.

The V and J genes are TRBV27 and TRBJ2-5; 9 positions agree with TRBD2. The trim removed 8 bases at V and 1 base at J, leaving 5 bases unmatched. This CDR3 spans 14 amino acids. Germline V gene data show CDR1 as MNHEY and CDR2 as SMNVEV (reference sequence). CDR3 amino acids: CASGMTSGQETQYF. The CDR3 DNA reads TGTGCCAGCGGGATGACTAGCGGCCAAGAGACCCAGTACTTC.

V and J are TRBV11-2 and TRBJ1-5, with unresolved D. V was clipped by 0 bases and J by 0 bases, with 15 bases between them. CDR1 is SGHAT and CDR2 is FQNNGV in the germline V gene. The CDR3 is 18 amino acids. CDR3 sequence: CASSLDVTVQYSNQPQHF. The CDR3 nucleotides read TGTGCCAGCAGCTTAGACGTAACAGTACAATATAGCAATCAGCCCCAGCATTTT.

This chain joins TRBV15 and TRBJ1-2, with 12 bases fitting TRBD1. From germline, CDR1 is LNHNV and CDR2 YYDKDF (reference sequence). CDR3 length equals 15 residues. J lost 7 bases, V lost 5 bases, and 8 bases had no gene match. The chain's CDR3 is CATSARDRGRFGYTF. The CDR3 DNA reads as TGTGCCACCAGCGCCCGGGACAGGGGGCGATTTGGCTACACCTTC.

The rearrangement uses TRBV10-3 and TRBJ1-2; D possibly corresponds to TRBD1 (5 bases). This CDR3 has 17 residues. Germline V gene sequence: CDR1 ENHRY, CDR2 SYGVKD. V dropped 2 bases and J dropped 13 bases, with 29 bases sitting between them. CDR3 nucleotides: TGTGCCATCAGTGAGCCTTCAGAGGGGATCGAGGGTCGCTATCCCACCTTC. It translates to CAISEPSEGIEGRYPTF.

The chain is built from TRBV28 and TRBJ1-2, with 9 bases aligning to TRBD1. Germline CDR1 is MDHEN and CDR2 is SYDVKM. CDR3 size: 15 residues. Losses at the gene ends were 5 bases for V and 6 bases for J; bases not matched to a gene: 10. The CDR3 coding sequence is TGTGCCAGCAGTGAAACAGGGGGCGGAGAGGATGGCTACACCTTC. This gives the protein CASSETGGGEDGYTF.

The table lists this clone with a count of one. The chain has TRBV15 and TRBJ2-3, with 8 bases aligning to TRBD2. This CDR3 has 18 amino acids. CDR1 LNHNV and CDR2 YYDKDF come from the germline V gene (reference sequence). V was pared by 0 bases and J by 1 base, with 9 bases of the junction left unmatched. Here the CDR3 reads CATSRDPLSGERTDTQYF. The CDR3, as DNA: TGTGCCACCAGCAGAGATCCCCTTAGCGGGGAGCGCACAGATACGCAGTATTTT.